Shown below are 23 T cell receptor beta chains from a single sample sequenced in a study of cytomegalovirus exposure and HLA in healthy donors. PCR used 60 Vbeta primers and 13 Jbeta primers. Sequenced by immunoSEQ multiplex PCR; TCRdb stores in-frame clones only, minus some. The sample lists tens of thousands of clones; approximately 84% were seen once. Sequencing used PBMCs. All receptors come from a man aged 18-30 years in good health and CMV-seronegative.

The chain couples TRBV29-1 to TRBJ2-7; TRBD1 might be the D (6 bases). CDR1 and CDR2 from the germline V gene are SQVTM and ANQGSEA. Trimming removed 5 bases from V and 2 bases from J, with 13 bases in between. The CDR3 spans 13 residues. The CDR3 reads CSVKSGETYEQYF. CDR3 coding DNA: TGCAGCGTTAAATCAGGGGAAACCTACGAGCAGTACTTC.

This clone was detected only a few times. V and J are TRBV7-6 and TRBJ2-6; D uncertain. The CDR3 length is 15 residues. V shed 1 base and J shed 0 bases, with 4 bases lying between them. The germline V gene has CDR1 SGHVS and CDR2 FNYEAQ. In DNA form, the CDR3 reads TGTGCCAGCAGCTTAGTAGACTCTGGGGCCAACGTCCTGACTTTC. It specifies CASSLVDSGANVLTF.

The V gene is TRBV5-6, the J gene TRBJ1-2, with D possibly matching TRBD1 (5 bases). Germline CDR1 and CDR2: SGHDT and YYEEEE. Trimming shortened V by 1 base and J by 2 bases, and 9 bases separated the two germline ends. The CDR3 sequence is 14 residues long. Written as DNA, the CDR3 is TGTGCCAGCAGCTTGTATAGGGGAAACTATGGCTACACCTTC. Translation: CASSLYRGNYGYTF.

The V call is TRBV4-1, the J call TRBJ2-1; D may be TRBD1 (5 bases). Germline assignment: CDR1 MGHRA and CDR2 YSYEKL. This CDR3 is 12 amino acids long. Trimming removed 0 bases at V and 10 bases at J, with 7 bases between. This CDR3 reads CASSQDGAEQFF. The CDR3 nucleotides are TGCGCCAGCAGCCAAGATGGGGCGGAGCAGTTCTTC.

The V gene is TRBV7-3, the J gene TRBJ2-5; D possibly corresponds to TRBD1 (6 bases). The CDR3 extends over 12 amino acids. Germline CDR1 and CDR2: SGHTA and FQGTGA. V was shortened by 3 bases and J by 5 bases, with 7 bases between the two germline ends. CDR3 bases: TGTGCCAGCAGCTTCAGGGGCGAGACCCAGTACTTC. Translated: CASSFRGETQYF.

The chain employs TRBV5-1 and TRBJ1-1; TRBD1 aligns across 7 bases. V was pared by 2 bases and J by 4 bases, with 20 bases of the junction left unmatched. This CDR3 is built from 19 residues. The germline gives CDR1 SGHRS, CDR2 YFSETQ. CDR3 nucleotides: TGCGCCAGCAGCTTTGGGGTCTTCGCAGACAGGGAGGAGGGCACTGAAGCTTTCTTT. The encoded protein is CASSFGVFADREEGTEAFF.

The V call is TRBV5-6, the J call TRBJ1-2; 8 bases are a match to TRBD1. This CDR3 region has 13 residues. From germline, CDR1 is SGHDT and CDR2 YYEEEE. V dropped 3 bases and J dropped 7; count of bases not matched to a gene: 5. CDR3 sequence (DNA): TGTGCCAGCAGCTGGAAGGACAGGGCTGGCTACACCTTC. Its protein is CASSWKDRAGYTF.

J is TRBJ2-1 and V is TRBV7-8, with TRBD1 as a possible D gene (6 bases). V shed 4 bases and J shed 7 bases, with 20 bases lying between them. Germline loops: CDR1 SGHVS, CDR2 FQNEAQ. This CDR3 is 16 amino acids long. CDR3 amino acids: CASSSPTGWLANEQFF. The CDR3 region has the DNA TGTGCCAGCAGCTCTCCAACAGGGTGGCTCGCTAATGAGCAGTTCTTC.

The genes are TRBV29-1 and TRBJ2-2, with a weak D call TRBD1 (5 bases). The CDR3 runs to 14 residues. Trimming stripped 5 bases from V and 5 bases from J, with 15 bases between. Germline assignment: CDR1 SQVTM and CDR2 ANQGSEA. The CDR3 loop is CSVRGSKGTGELFF. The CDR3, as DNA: TGCAGCGTTCGTGGGTCGAAGGGGACCGGGGAGCTGTTTTTT.

The DNA for the CDR3 is TGTGCCTGGAGTGTTTTAGCGGGACGCACAGATACGCAGTATTTT. This codes for CAWSVLAGRTDTQYF. The J gene is TRBJ2-3, the V gene TRBV30; 8 positions match TRBD2. Looked up from germline, CDR1 is GTSNPN and CDR2 is SVGIG (reference sequence). The CDR3 sequence is 15 residues long. V dropped 0 bases and J dropped 1; count of bases not matched to a gene: 3.

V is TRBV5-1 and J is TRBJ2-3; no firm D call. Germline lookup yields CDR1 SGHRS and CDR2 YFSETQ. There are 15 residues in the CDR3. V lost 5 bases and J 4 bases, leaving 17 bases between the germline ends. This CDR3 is CASRMTPSQSDTQYF. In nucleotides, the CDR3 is TGCGCCAGCAGAATGACTCCTTCCCAATCAGATACGCAGTATTTT.

The CDR3 nucleotides are TGTGCCAGTCGCTGGGGGGGTCAGGTCACTGAAGCTTTCTTT. This translates into CASRWGGQVTEAFF. The chain has TRBV19 and TRBJ1-1; TRBD1 might be the D (5 bases). V was pared by 8 bases and J by 4 bases, with 17 bases between. This CDR3 has 14 residues. Germline CDR1 and CDR2: LNHDA and SQIVND (reference sequence).

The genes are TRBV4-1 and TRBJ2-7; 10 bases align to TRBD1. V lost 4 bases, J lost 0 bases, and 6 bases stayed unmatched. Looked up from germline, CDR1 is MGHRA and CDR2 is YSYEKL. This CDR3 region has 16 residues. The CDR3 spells CASSPDRTGGSYEQYF. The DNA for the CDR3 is TGCGCCAGCAGCCCTGACCGGACAGGGGGCTCCTACGAGCAGTACTTC.

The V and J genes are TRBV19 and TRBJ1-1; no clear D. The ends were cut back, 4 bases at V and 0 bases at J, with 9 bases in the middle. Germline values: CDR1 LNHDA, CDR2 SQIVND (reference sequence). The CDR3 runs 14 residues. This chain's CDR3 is CASSTGFMNTEAFF. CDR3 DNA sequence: TGTGCCAGTAGTACAGGCTTCATGAACACTGAAGCTTTCTTT.

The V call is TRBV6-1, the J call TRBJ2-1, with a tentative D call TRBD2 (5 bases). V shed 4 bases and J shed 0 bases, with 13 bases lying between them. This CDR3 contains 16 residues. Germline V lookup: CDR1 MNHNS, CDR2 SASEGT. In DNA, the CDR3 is TGTGCCAGCAGTGGGCCGGACTGGAGCTCCTACAATGAGCAGTTCTTC. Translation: CASSGPDWSSYNEQFF.

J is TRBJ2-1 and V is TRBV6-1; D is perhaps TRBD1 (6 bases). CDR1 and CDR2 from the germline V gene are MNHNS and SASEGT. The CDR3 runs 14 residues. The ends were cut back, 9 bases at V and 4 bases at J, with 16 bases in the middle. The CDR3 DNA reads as TGTGCCAGTACCCGGGACAAGGCGTACAATGAGCAGTTCTTC. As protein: CASTRDKAYNEQFF.

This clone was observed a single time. The CDR3 DNA is TGTGCCAGCAGCTTGGTGTACACGTCCTACGAGCAGTACTTC. Translated, it gives CASSLVYTSYEQYF. This rearrangement joins TRBV5-4 to TRBJ2-7, with D hard to call. The V and J ends lost 0 bases and 1 base respectively, with 8 bases between them. Per the germline V gene, CDR1 is SGHNT and CDR2 is YYREEE (reference sequence). The CDR3 has 14 residues.

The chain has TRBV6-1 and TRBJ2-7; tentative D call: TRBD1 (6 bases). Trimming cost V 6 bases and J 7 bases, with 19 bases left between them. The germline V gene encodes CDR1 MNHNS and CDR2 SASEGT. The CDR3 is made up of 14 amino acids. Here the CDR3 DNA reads TGTGCCAGCAGGACGAGGGCAGGGGCGCGGGAGCAGTACTTC. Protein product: CASRTRAGAREQYF.

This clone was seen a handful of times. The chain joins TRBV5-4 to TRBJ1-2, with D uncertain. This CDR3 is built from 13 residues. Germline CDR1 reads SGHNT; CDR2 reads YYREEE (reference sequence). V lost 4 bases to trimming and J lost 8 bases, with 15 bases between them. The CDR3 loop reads CASSDATAPGYTF. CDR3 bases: TGTGCCAGCAGCGACGCAACAGCCCCGGGCTACACCTTC. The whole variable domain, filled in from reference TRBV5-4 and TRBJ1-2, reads ETGVTQSPTHLIKTRGQQVTLRCSSQSGHNTVSWYQQALGQGPQFIFQYYREEENGRGNFPPRFSGLQFPNYSSELNVNALELDDSALYLCASSDATAPGYTFGSGTRLTVV.

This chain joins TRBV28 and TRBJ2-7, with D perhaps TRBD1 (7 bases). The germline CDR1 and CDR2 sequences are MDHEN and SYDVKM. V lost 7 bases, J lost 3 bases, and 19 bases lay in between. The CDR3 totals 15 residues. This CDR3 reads CASTRGAARSYEQYF. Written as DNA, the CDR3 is TGTGCCAGCACCAGGGGGGCGGCAAGGAGCTACGAGCAGTACTTC.

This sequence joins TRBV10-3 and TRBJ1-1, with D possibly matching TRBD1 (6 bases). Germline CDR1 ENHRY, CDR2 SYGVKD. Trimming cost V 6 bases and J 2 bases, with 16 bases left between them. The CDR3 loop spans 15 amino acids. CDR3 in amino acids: CAISKDLQGNTEAFF. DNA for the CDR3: TGTGCCATCAGCAAAGATTTACAGGGAAACACTGAAGCTTTCTTT.

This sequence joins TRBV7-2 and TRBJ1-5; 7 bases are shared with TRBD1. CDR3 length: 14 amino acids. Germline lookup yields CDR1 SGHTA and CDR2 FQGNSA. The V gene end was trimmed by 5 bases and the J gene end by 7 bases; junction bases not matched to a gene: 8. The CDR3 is CASSRRQGQQPQHF. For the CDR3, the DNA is TGTGCCAGCAGCCGTAGACAGGGTCAACAGCCCCAGCATTTT.

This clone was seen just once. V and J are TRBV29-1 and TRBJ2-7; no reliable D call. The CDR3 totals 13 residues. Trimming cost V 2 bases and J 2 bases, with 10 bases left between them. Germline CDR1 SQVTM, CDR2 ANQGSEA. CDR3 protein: CSVELEPPYEQYF. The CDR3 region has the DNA TGCAGCGTTGAACTGGAGCCCCCCTACGAGCAGTACTTC.